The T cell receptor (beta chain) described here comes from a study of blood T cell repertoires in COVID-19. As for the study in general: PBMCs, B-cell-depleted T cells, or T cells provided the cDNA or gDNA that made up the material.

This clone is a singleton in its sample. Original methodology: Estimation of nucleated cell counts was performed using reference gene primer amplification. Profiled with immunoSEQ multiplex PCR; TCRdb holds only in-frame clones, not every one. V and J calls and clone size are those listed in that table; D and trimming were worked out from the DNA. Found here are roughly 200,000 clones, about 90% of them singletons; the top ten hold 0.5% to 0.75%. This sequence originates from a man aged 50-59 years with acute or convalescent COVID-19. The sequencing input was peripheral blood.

CDR3 DNA: TGTGCCACCAGTGATCCAACCGGGACAGCGAACACCGGGGAGCTGTTTTTT. It encodes CATSDPTGTANTGELFF. The chain recombines TRBV24-1 with TRBJ2-2; 7 nucleotides line up with TRBD1. Trimming took 3 bases from V and 0 from J; bases not matched to a gene: 6. From germline, CDR1 is KGHDR and CDR2 SFDVKD. This CDR3 contains 17 residues.